Below, one T cell receptor beta chain is given with its context. Its antigen is still unknown. This sample was taken from a study of monozygotic twins with inflammatory bowel disease. Study-wide results and limits: IBD-affected twins scored below their healthy co-twins in TCRbeta diversity (inverse Simpson). Immunosuppressive treatment differences may have increased patient repertoire variability.

Across eight separate reactions for each sample, cDNA was made. TCRdb re-called the 5' RACE reads and catalogs CDR3 proteins one per entry, DNA excluded. This repertoire comprises 300,000 to 400,000 distinct CDR3 sequences; its ten largest clones make up 2% to 2.5%. CDR3 size: 12 residues. CDR1 is MNHEY, CDR2 SVGEGT, per germline. The clonotype comes from a human donor with ulcerative colitis or Crohn's disease, or a healthy co-twin of an affected twin (not recorded which). The gene calls are TRBV6-2 or TRBV6-3 and TRBJ2-1. Sequenced material: blood. The CDR3 loop is CASSYSANEQFF.